The rows below give T cell receptor beta chains drawn from one sample of a study of tumor-infiltrating lymphocytes in primary liver carcinoma. TCRdb used MiXCR to reprocess the multiplex PCR reads, holding one entry per CDR3 protein. The profile shows roughly 45,000 distinct CDR3 sequences, just over 70% of them singletons. Sequencing input: liver tumor tissue from sampling region 5. The receptor set was obtained from a man in his forties with primary liver carcinoma and hepatitis B virus infection. Each CDR3 is given with its conserved first and last residue. The D gene is left open where the match is weak. The size entry is marked missing in some rows and otherwise reads once, few, many or a size class.

J gene	D gene	clone size	V gene	CDR3 protein	CDR3 DNA
TRBJ2-7	NA	NA	TRBV6-1	CAIRETVYGQYF	TGTGCCATCAGGGAGACCGTCTACGGGCAGTACTTC
TRBJ1-1	NA	once	TRBV10-2	CAGSESTSVGTEAFF	TGCGCCGGCAGTGAGTCGACGTCAGTGGGCACTGAAGCTTTCTTT
TRBJ2-5	TRBD2	NA	TRBV29-1	CSAVGTSGRDQETQYF	TGCAGCGCTGTAGGTACTAGCGGGAGAGATCAAGAGACCCAGTACTTC
TRBJ1-2	TRBD1	NA	TRBV29-1	CRVARTGLEADYTF	TGCAGGGTTGCCCGGACAGGGCTTGAAGCTGACTACACCTTC
TRBJ2-3	NA	many	TRBV28	CASSPLLHTQYF	TGTGCCAGCAGTCCCCTTTTGCATACGCAGTATTTT
TRBJ2-1	TRBD1	NA	TRBV29-1	CCGLPGQGVDERFF	TGCTGCGGATTGCCGGGGCAGGGGGTTGATGAGCGGTTCTTC
TRBJ1-2	TRBD1	NA	TRBV11-2	CASSQADRDYGYTF	TGTGCCAGTAGCCAAGCCGACAGGGACTATGGCTATACCTTC
TRBJ2-3	TRBD2	NA	TRBV9	CASSVQAGRGDTQYF	TGTGCCAGCAGCGTACAAGCGGGAAGAGGAGATACGCAGTATTTT
TRBJ2-2	NA	NA	TRBV4-1	CASNQDQGSTRELFF	TGCGCCAGCAACCAAGATCAGGGGAGCACCAGGGAGCTGTTTTTT
TRBJ2-2	NA	NA	TRBV7-9	CASSFGGATTGELFF	TGTGCCAGCAGCTTTGGAGGGGCGACCACCGGGGAACTGTTTTTT